This T cell receptor beta chain stems from a study of T cell responses to AZD1222 COVID-19 vaccine. Broader study findings: None of the repertoires were sampled until the peak T cell response had passed. Clonal diversity was possibly underestimated; the donors were predominantly white British and more often female.

Of note for this clone: Its target is unknown.

Clones were sequenced by immunoSEQ multiplex PCR, and TCRdb holds only the in-frame ones, with some missing. Among about 130,000 clones listed, 92% were seen once. The trim removed 0 bases at V and 0 bases at J, leaving 12 bases unmatched. This CDR3 region has 22 residues. CDR1 and CDR2 from the germline V gene are KGHSH and LQKENI. The source of this sequence is an adult in good health. The genes are TRBV18 and TRBJ2-3; 16 positions match TRBD2. The sequencing used peripheral blood, collected on day 0 of AZD1222 vaccination. The CDR3: CASSPPLSPGLAGGPSTDTQYF. The CDR3 coding sequence is TGTGCCAGCTCACCACCTCTTTCTCCGGGACTAGCGGGGGGGCCAAGCACAGATACGCAGTATTTT.